This TCR beta chain was sequenced during a study of neoadjuvant anti-PD-1 for oral cavity cancer. Study overall: Non-progressing patients received a fourth nivolumab dose near day 43, then surgery on days 50-56. Study-level results: Expansion of preexisting intratumoral clones was suggested to aid response.

V gave up 0 bases and J gave up 8 bases, with 11 bases separating them. The CDR3 is 14 amino acids. CDR1 and CDR2 (germline): SGHRS, YFSETQ. Tumor libraries mostly used roughly 4.8 ug genomic DNA, two replicates each. TCRdb keeps only in-frame clones here, not all; method: immunoSEQ multiplex PCR. Here the sample spans roughly 36,000 clones, around 40% being singletons. The time point is: after neoadjuvant nivolumab, at surgical resection. Stage II-IVA oral cavity squamous cell carcinoma was new and untreated by systemic or radiation therapy. Regarding this clone: Its antigen is as yet unknown.

This receptor was identified in a person between 35 and 79 years old with oral cavity squamous cell carcinoma. The sequences come from tumor tissue, collected after nivolumab (anti-PD-1) treatment. This chain connects TRBV5-1 to TRBJ1-4; the D is unclear. The CDR3 loop reads CASSLGGVREKLFF. CDR3 sequence (DNA): TGCGCCAGCAGCTTGGGCGGCGTAAGGGAAAAACTGTTTTTT.